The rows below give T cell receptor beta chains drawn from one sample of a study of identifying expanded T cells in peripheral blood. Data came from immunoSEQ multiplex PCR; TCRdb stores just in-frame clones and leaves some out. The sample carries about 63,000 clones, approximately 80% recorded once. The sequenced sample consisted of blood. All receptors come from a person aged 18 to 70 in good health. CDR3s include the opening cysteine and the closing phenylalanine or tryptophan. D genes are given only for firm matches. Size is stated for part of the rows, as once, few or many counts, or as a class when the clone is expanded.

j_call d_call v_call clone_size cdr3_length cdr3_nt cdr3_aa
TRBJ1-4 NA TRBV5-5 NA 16 TGTGCCAGCAGCACCGGGACCTTTGCAACTAATGAAAAACTGTTTTTT CASSTGTFATNEKLFF
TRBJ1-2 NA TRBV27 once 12 TGTGCCAGCAGAGGGGATCGGGAAGGCTACACCTTC CASRGDREGYTF
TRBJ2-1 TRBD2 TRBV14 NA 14 TGTGCCAGCAGCCAATCGGGACTAGCGGGAGCGCAGTTCTTC CASSQSGLAGAQFF
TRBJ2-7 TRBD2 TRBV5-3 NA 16 TGTGCCAGAAGCTTTCTTAAAGCGGGAGGGACCCACGAGCAGTACTTC CARSFLKAGGTHEQYF
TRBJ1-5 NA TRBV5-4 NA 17 TGTGCCAGCAGCACCGGGTGGGGGCGCACCGCTAATCAGCCCCAGCATTTT CASSTGWGRTANQPQHF
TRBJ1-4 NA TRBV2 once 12 TGTGCCAGCAGTCTGTTGGGCGAAAAACTGTTTTTT CASSLLGEKLFF
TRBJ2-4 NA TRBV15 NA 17 TGTGCCACCAGCAGAGATTGGACACCACGAGCCAAAAACATTCAGTACTTC CATSRDWTPRAKNIQYF
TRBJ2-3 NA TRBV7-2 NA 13 TGTGCCAGCAGCTTAGCTCGGCCAGATACGCAGTATTTT CASSLARPDTQYF
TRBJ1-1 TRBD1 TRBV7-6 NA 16 TGTGCCAGCAGCTTAAGACAGGGGGTAGTCGACACTGAAGCTTTCTTT CASSLRQGVVDTEAFF
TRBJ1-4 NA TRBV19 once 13 TGTGCCAGTAGTATGGTAAAGCATGAAAAACTGTTTTTT CASSMVKHEKLFF
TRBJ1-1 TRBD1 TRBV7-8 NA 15 TGTGCCAGCAGCTTAGACCCGGACAGGGAGGATAAAGCTTTCTTT CASSLDPDREDKAFF
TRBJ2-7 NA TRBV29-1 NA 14 TGCAGCGTTGAAGTCCCGGGACCAGGCTACGAGCAGTACTTC CSVEVPGPGYEQYF
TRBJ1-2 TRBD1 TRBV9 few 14 TGTGCCAGCAGCACGCGACAGGGCGTCGATCGTTGGACCTTC CASSTRQGVDRWTF
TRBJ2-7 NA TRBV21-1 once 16 TGTGCCAGCAGCAAAAGATCGTGCGGGCATTCCTACGAGCAGTACTTC CASSKRSCGHSYEQYF
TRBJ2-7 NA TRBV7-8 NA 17 TGTGCCAGCAGGCCGTTCACTACTGAATTCCACTCCTACGAGCAGTACTTC CASRPFTTEFHSYEQYF
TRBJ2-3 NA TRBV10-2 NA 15 TGCGCCAGCAGTGAGCCGCCGGGACGCCGCGATACGCAGTATTTT CASSEPPGRRDTQYF
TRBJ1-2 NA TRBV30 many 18 TGTGCCTGGAGTGTGGTTGGTGGTTGGGACGGCCTTGACTATGGCTACACCTTC CAWSVVGGWDGLDYGYTF
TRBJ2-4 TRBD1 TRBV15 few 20 TGTGCCACCAGCAGAGATCGGATGATCACCGACAGGGAAGTCAAAAACATTCAGTACTTC CATSRDRMITDREVKNIQYF
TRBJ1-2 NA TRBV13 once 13 TGTGCCAGCAGCCGGGACGGAAACTATGGCTACACCTTC CASSRDGNYGYTF
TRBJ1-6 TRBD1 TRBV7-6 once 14 TGTGCCAGCAGCCGGGACAGCTATAATTCACCCCTCCACTTT CASSRDSYNSPLHF